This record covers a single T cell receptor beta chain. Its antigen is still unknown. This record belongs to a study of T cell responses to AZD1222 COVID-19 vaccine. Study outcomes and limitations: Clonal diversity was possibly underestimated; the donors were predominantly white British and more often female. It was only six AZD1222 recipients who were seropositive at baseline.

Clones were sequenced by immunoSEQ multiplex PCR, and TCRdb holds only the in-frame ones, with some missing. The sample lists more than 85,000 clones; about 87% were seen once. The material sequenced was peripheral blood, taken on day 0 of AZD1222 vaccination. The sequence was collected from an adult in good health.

The CDR3 reads CASSFRPYNEKLFF. The CDR3 DNA sequence: TGTGCCAGCAGTTTTCGACCGTATAATGAAAAACTGTTTTTT. The rearrangement uses TRBV27 and TRBJ1-4; D call uncertain. CDR1 MNHEY and CDR2 SMNVEV come from the germline V gene (reference sequence). CDR3 length: 14 residues. Trimming pared 3 bases from V and 4 bases from J, leaving 9 bases between.